Listed below are T cell receptor beta chains from one sample, sequenced in a study of a mutant IDH1 vaccine in newly diagnosed glioma. Sequencing used immunoSEQ multiplex PCR; TCRdb keeps in-frame clones, though not all of them. The profile shows tens of thousands of clones, about 81% of them singletons. Antigens of these TCRs are unknown. The starting material was PBMCs, obtained from a glioma patient whose treatment included an IDH1 peptide vaccine. These receptors originate from a woman aged 40 to 50 with glioma. Some clones in this sample may be carry-over from other donors' samples. CDR3s include the opening cysteine and the closing phenylalanine or tryptophan. Each record gives: J gene, clone size, V gene, D gene, CDR3 protein, CDR3 DNA. The D gene is left open where the match is weak. The size entry is marked missing in some rows and otherwise reads once, few, many or a size class.

TRBJ2-5 . TRBV9 TRBD2 CASSAGTSGETQYF TGTGCCAGCAGCGCCGGGACTAGCGGAGAGACCCAGTACTTC
TRBJ1-1 . TRBV13 . CASSHGEVTIAFF TGTGCCAGCAGCCACGGGGAGGTGACGATAGCTTTCTTT
TRBJ2-2 . TRBV5-4 TRBD2 CASSFTLSGGGSNTGELFF TGTGCCAGCAGCTTCACACTCTCTGGCGGGGGATCGAACACCGGGGAGCTGTTTTTT
TRBJ2-7 . TRBV19 TRBD2 CASTTGAGGTYEQYF TGTGCCAGTACTACCGGGGCGGGGGGAACCTACGAGCAGTACTTC
TRBJ1-1 . TRBV29-1 . CSVGGSIADGTEAFF TGCAGCGTTGGGGGGAGCATAGCGGACGGCACTGAAGCTTTCTTT
TRBJ2-1 few TRBV11-2 . CASSLEGERDEQFF TGTGCCAGCAGCTTAGAGGGTGAAAGGGATGAGCAGTTCTTC
TRBJ2-2 . TRBV29-1 TRBD2 CSVQHFPSGGAGTGELFF TGCAGCGTGCAACACTTTCCTAGCGGGGGGGCCGGTACCGGGGAGCTGTTTTTT
TRBJ2-1 . TRBV7-9 . CASSLDRYNEQFF TGTGCCAGCAGCTTAGACCGCTACAATGAGCAGTTCTTC
TRBJ2-5 . TRBV5-6 . CASSFEETQYF TGTGCCAGCAGCTTTGAGGAGACCCAGTACTTC
TRBJ2-7 . TRBV6-5 . CASSPKTSFSYEQYF TGTGCCAGCAGTCCCAAGACATCTTTCTCCTACGAGCAGTACTTC
TRBJ2-7 . TRBV7-8 TRBD1 CASISDRGDYYEQYF TGTGCCAGCATCTCAGACAGGGGTGATTACTACGAGCAGTACTTC
TRBJ2-3 once TRBV19 TRBD2 CASTTSLGRADTQYF TGTGCCAGTACCACGAGTTTAGGGAGGGCAGATACGCAGTATTTT
TRBJ2-7 . TRBV30 . CAWSSLYEQYF TGTGCCTGGAGTTCTCTCTACGAGCAGTACTTC
TRBJ2-3 . TRBV11-3 . CASSLDLEDTQYF TGTGCCAGCAGCTTAGACCTGGAGGATACGCAGTATTTT
TRBJ2-2 . TRBV4-1 . CASSQEGPGELFF TGCGCCAGCAGCCAAGAAGGGCCCGGGGAGCTGTTTTTT
TRBJ1-1 few TRBV25-1 . CASLAPWYGEAFF TGTGCCAGCCTGGCCCCATGGTATGGTGAAGCTTTCTTT
TRBJ1-2 . TRBV5-1 TRBD1 CASTDRQGANYGYTF TGCGCCAGCACCGATCGACAGGGGGCTAACTATGGCTACACCTTC
TRBJ1-6 . TRBV12-5 . CASGLAQGFRWDSPLHF TGTGCTAGTGGTTTGGCACAGGGATTTCGGTGGGATTCACCCCTCCACTTT
TRBJ1-6 . TRBV19 . CASSIANTYNSPLHF TGTGCCAGTAGTATTGCGAACACCTATAATTCACCCCTCCACTTT
TRBJ2-3 . TRBV7-2 . CASSSLADTQYF TGTGCCAGCAGCTCCCTGGCAGATACGCAGTATTTT
TRBJ2-7 . TRBV10-3 TRBD1 CAISEPPGTGVYEQYF TGTGCCATCAGTGAACCCCCCGGGACAGGGGTCTACGAGCAGTACTTC
TRBJ1-6 . TRBV9 TRBD1 CASSRGQLNSPLHF TGTGCCAGCAGCCGGGGACAGCTTAATTCACCCCTCCACTTT
TRBJ1-1 . TRBV11-2 TRBD1 CASSLVLDRVDTEAFF TGTGCCAGCAGCTTAGTTTTGGACAGGGTGGACACTGAAGCTTTCTTT
TRBJ2-2 . TRBV29-1 . CSVLGPGANTGELFF TGCAGCGTTCTAGGACCGGGAGCGAACACCGGGGAGCTGTTTTTT
TRBJ1-4 . TRBV7-9 TRBD1 CASSLGSGTGWQTNEKLFF TGTGCCAGCAGCTTAGGTTCCGGGACAGGGTGGCAGACTAATGAAAAACTGTTTTTT
TRBJ1-2 once TRBV5-1 TRBD1 CASSLETGGNYGYTF TGCGCCAGCAGCTTGGAGACAGGGGGCAACTATGGCTACACCTTC
TRBJ2-5 . TRBV5-5 TRBD2 CASSSGGKTQYF TGTGCCAGCAGTTCGGGAGGCAAGACCCAGTACTTC
TRBJ2-5 . TRBV4-1 TRBD1 CASSPSGTGYQETQYF TGCGCCAGCAGCCCATCCGGGACAGGGTACCAAGAGACCCAGTACTTC
TRBJ1-1 once TRBV29-1 . CSVEDRGTEAFF TGCAGCGTTGAAGATCGTGGCACTGAAGCTTTCTTT
TRBJ1-2 . TRBV4-3 . CASSQSWETEANYGYTF TGCGCCAGCAGCCAAAGTTGGGAAACAGAAGCTAACTATGGCTACACCTTC
TRBJ2-3 . TRBV6-6 . CASSQPTSTDTQYF TGTGCCAGCAGTCAGCCAACTAGCACAGATACGCAGTATTTT
TRBJ2-1 . TRBV6-1 . CASSEAGRWNEQFF TGTGCCAGCAGTGAAGCGGGGCGGTGGAATGAGCAGTTCTTC
TRBJ1-1 . TRBV30 . CAWREWQGAFF TGTGCCTGGAGAGAATGGCAGGGAGCTTTCTTT
TRBJ1-1 . TRBV7-2 TRBD1 CASSWGGQGAVEAFF TGTGCCAGCAGCTGGGGGGGACAGGGGGCGGTTGAAGCTTTCTTT
TRBJ2-7 . TRBV27 . CASSLRGAGTTYEQYF TGTGCCAGCAGTTTACGGGGGGCAGGGACCACCTACGAGCAGTACTTC
TRBJ1-4 . TRBV7-8 TRBD1 CASSFPPRDRVEKLFF TGTGCCAGCAGCTTCCCTCCCCGGGACAGGGTTGAAAAACTGTTTTTT
TRBJ1-1 few TRBV29-1 . CSVAFGLNTEAFF TGCAGCGTTGCTTTCGGGTTGAACACTGAAGCTTTCTTT